The 21 T cell receptor beta chains reported below all come from one sample, sequenced in a study of response to subunit inactivated influenza vaccine. TCRdb independently ran MiXCR on the RT-PCR reads; one entry per CDR3 protein. The data hold 530,000 or so distinct CDR3 sequences, with 11% to 15% observed a single time. The sample here was PBMCs from blood, taken 11 to 12 days after vaccination. Every receptor here comes from a man aged 50 or older who received an inactivated influenza vaccine.

This chain connects TRBV3-1 to TRBJ2-1, with 9 bases fitting TRBD1. CDR1 and CDR2 (germline): LGHDT, YNNKEL (reference sequence). This CDR3 is built from 16 residues. Trimming cost V 4 bases and J 8 bases; bases outside gene matches: 12. The CDR3 DNA sequence: TGTGCCAGCAGCCGCATGGGACAGGGCGTAATTTATGAGCAGTTCTTC. Residues: CASSRMGQGVIYEQFF.

This clonotype appeared many times. The genes are TRBV7-2 and TRBJ2-1, with 8 bases identical to TRBD2. The CDR3 is 15 residues long. Germline values: CDR1 SGHTA, CDR2 FQGNSA. The junction had 1 base not matched to a gene; V was cut back by 3 bases and J by 0 bases. The CDR3 DNA sequence: TGTGCCAGCAGCTTGAGCGGGAGCTCCTACAATGAGCAGTTCTTC. Amino acids: CASSLSGSSYNEQFF.

There are a few counts of this clonotype. The V and J genes are TRBV24-1 and TRBJ2-7; D might be TRBD1 (6 bases). Trimming stripped 4 bases from V and 2 bases from J, with 20 bases between. In germline, CDR1 is KGHDR, CDR2 SFDVKD. The CDR3 totals 17 residues. CDR3 amino acids: CATSDRRPGHSTYEQYF. The CDR3 nucleotides are TGTGCCACCAGTGACCGTCGCCCGGGACATTCAACCTACGAGCAGTACTTC.

This clonotype was observed a handful of times. The chain is built from TRBV6-2 or TRBV6-3 and TRBJ2-5; weak D call: TRBD2 (6 bases). The length of the CDR3 is 16 residues. Germline CDR1 and CDR2: MNHEY and SVGEGT. Between the trimmed V and J ends, which lost 0 bases and 1 base, there was a span of 12 bases. CDR3 nucleotide sequence: TGTGCCAGCAGTTACTCCCGTGGCGGGATCCAAGAGACCCAGTACTTC. This sequence encodes CASSYSRGGIQETQYF.

This clonotype appeared a few times. The CDR3 DNA reads as TGTGCCACCAGCAGGGAGGGAGGTGACTATGGCTACACCTTC. Residues: CATSREGGDYGYTF. The chain couples TRBV15 to TRBJ1-2, with D uncertain. Trimming took 3 bases from V and 3 from J, leaving 11 bases between them. CDR1 is LNHNV and CDR2 is YYDKDF in the germline V gene (reference sequence). This CDR3 is 14 amino acids long.

This clonotype was detected ten times or more. The V and J genes are TRBV7-8 and TRBJ2-1; D possibly matches TRBD1 or TRBD2 (6 bases each). V shed 3 bases and J shed 8 bases, with 17 bases lying between them. Germline V CDR1 and CDR2: SGHVS, FQNEAQ. This CDR3 has 15 amino acids. For the CDR3, the DNA is TGTGCCAGCAGCTTTGGGGGGCCACCATGGGATGAGCAGTTCTTC. Its protein is CASSFGGPPWDEQFF.

A few counts support this clonotype. The CDR3 DNA follows: TGTGCCAGCAGCTCAGCGGGGGCGAATCAGCCCCAGCATTTT. The encoded protein is CASSSAGANQPQHF. The rearrangement links TRBV7-2 to TRBJ1-5; TRBD1 might be the D (6 bases). With 4 bases removed from V and 4 bases from J, the gap between germline ends came to 11 bases. The CDR3 has 14 amino acids. CDR1 is SGHTA and CDR2 is FQGNSA in the germline V gene.

The rearrangement uses TRBV29-1 and TRBJ2-5, with D perhaps TRBD1 (5 bases). The CDR3 extends over 14 amino acids. Germline V gene data show CDR1 as SQVTM and CDR2 as ANQGSEA. V was clipped by 0 bases and J by 4 bases, with 12 bases between them. The CDR3 DNA is TGCAGCGTTGAAGATTTTGGGGCAGGAGAGACCCAGTACTTC. It specifies CSVEDFGAGETQYF. The variable domain in full, completed from reference TRBV29-1 and TRBJ2-5, reads SAVISQKPSRDICQRGTSLTIQCQVDSQVTMMFWYRQQPGQSLTLIATANQGSEATYESGFVIDKFPISRPNLTFSTLTVSNMSPEDSSIYLCSVEDFGAGETQYFGPGTRLLVL.

Notes on this clonotype: Germline and junction disagree at one end, which may indicate a read error. The chain combines TRBV29-1 with TRBJ1-1; D unclear. Germline V gives CDR1 SQVTM, CDR2 ANQGSEA. The CDR3 contains 15 residues. CDR3 amino acids: CSVAPNAYLNTEAFF. CDR3 nucleotides: TGCAGCGTTGCTCCGAACGCATACTTGAACACCGAAGCTTTCTTT.

This clonotype was observed a handful of times. This chain joins TRBV20-1 and TRBJ2-5; TRBD1 matches at 11 bases. Germline V gene lookup returns CDR1 DFQATT and CDR2 SNEGSKA (reference sequence). The CDR3 totals 16 residues. The J segment lost 5 bases and the V segment lost 2 bases, leaving 10 bases of the junction unmatched. CDR3 in amino acids: CSARPIPGQGVETQYF. Here the CDR3 DNA reads TGCAGTGCTAGACCTATACCGGGACAGGGGGTGGAGACCCAGTACTTC.

This sequence joins TRBV20-1 and TRBJ1-6, with D uncertain. This CDR3 has 11 residues. Germline lookup yields CDR1 DFQATT and CDR2 SNEGSKA (reference sequence). Between the trimmed V and J ends, which lost 0 bases and 14 bases, there was a span of 8 bases. The CDR3: CSARDFPALHF. The DNA for the CDR3 is TGCAGTGCTAGAGATTTCCCCGCCCTCCACTTT.

This rearrangement joins TRBV7-9 to TRBJ2-7; 9 bases are a match to TRBD2. Trimming removed 2 bases from V and 4 bases from J; junction bases left unmatched: 12. This CDR3 region has 17 residues. Germline V lookup: CDR1 SEHNR, CDR2 FQNEAQ (reference sequence). The CDR3, as DNA: TGTGCCAGCAGCTTAATACGGACTAGCGTGAGTCTGTACGAGCAGTACTTC. Amino acids: CASSLIRTSVSLYEQYF.

This clonotype was detected only a few times. The chain has TRBV29-1 and TRBJ2-3; D gene uncertain. V lost 2 bases and J lost 6, with 6 bases in between. The CDR3 is 11 residues long. Germline-derived CDR1 and CDR2 are SQVTM and ANQGSEA. The CDR3 DNA is TGCAGCGTTGAAATCTCTGATACGCAGTATTTT. Residues: CSVEISDTQYF.

The chain links TRBV20-1 to TRBJ1-1, with a possible D match to TRBD1 (6 bases). The CDR3 runs 13 residues. Trimming stripped 5 bases from V and 1 base from J, with 11 bases between. CDR1 and CDR2 from the germline V gene are DFQATT and SNEGSKA (reference sequence). The CDR3 protein is CSALGGGNTEAFF. In DNA form, the CDR3 reads TGCAGTGCTCTCGGGGGCGGGAACACTGAAGCTTTCTTT.

Only a few counts were recorded for this clonotype. The V call is TRBV7-2, the J call TRBJ2-3; 9 nucleotides agree with TRBD1. Per germline, CDR1 SGHTA and CDR2 FQGNSA. V lost 0 bases to trimming and J lost 4 bases; unmatched junction nucleotides: 8. The CDR3 spans 17 residues. The CDR3 DNA reads as TGTGCCAGCAGCTTAGCCGGGACAGGGCTGGTGGCAGATACGCAGTATTTT. Translated: CASSLAGTGLVADTQYF. The entire variable domain, with the rest obtained from reference TRBV7-2 and TRBJ2-3, is as follows: GAGVSQSPSNKVTEKGKDVELRCDPISGHTALYWYRQSLGQGLEFLIYFQGNSAPDKSGLPSDRFSAERTGGSVSTLTIQRTQQEDSAVYLCASSLAGTGLVADTQYFGPGTRLTVL.

A few counts support this clonotype. CDR3 sequence (DNA): TGTGCCAGCAGTTTACATGCCGGGACTATCTACAATGAGCAGTTCTTC. Protein sequence: CASSLHAGTIYNEQFF. The V call is TRBV28, the J call TRBJ2-1, with TRBD2 identical over 7 bases. The CDR3 length is 16 residues. The trim removed 2 bases at V and 3 bases at J, leaving 7 bases unmatched. Per germline, CDR1 MDHEN and CDR2 SYDVKM.

In its sample, this clonotype was seen a few times. This rearrangement joins TRBV11-3 to TRBJ2-1; 7 nucleotides agree with TRBD2. The CDR3 extends over 16 amino acids. The trim removed 1 base at V and 5 bases at J, leaving 8 bases unmatched. CDR1 SGHNT and CDR2 YENEEA come from the germline V gene. CDR3: CASSLGGLAANNEQFF. The CDR3 DNA reads as TGTGCCAGCAGCTTAGGTGGGCTAGCGGCTAACAATGAGCAGTTCTTC.

This clonotype came up a few times. The chain combines TRBV20-1 with TRBJ1-5; 7 positions match TRBD1. Germline V CDR1 and CDR2: DFQATT, SNEGSKA (reference sequence). The V and J ends lost 5 bases and 4 bases, in that order; junction bases with no gene match: 11. The CDR3 is 15 residues long. This CDR3 reads CSALPWDSTNQPQHF. For the CDR3, the DNA is TGCAGTGCTCTCCCATGGGACAGCACGAATCAGCCCCAGCATTTT.

The rearrangement links TRBV7-2 to TRBJ2-5, with 7 bases fitting TRBD2. The CDR3 sequence is 15 residues long. With 5 bases clipped from V and 4 bases from J, the junction kept 10 bases outside the gene matches. Germline V gene lookup returns CDR1 SGHTA and CDR2 FQGNSA. The CDR3 reads CASSPLRTSVETQYF. The CDR3 bases are TGTGCCAGCAGCCCTCTCCGGACTAGTGTAGAGACCCAGTACTTC.

In its sample, this clonotype was seen a few times. This chain connects TRBV7-2 to TRBJ2-7; D is possibly TRBD1 or TRBD2 (5 bases each). V lost 6 bases to trimming and J lost 2 bases, with 17 bases between them. This CDR3 spans 15 amino acids. The germline CDR1 and CDR2 sequences are SGHTA and FQGNSA. The CDR3, as DNA: TGTGCCAGCAGGAAAGTGGGGGACCCTGCCTACGAGCAGTACTTC. It specifies CASRKVGDPAYEQYF.

This clonotype was found a few times. V usage is TRBV29-1 and J usage is TRBJ1-2; D is unclear. Germline V gives CDR1 SQVTM, CDR2 ANQGSEA. This CDR3 has 14 residues. Trimming shortened V by 2 bases and J by 4 bases, and 14 bases separated the two germline ends. The CDR3 protein is CSVEFGGWSYGYTF. CDR3 in DNA: TGCAGCGTTGAATTTGGAGGGTGGTCCTATGGCTACACCTTC.